The clone carrying this TCR beta chain was counted many times. Its target is unknown. The library protocol tagged individual cDNA molecules with unique molecular identifiers. TCRdb used MiXCR to reprocess the 5' RACE reads, holding one entry per CDR3 protein. The sample yields approximately 52,000 distinct CDR3 sequences, 8% to 10% seen once. Germline CDR1 and CDR2: SGHRS and YFSETQ. CDR3 size: 12 residues. The germline V and J ends were trimmed by 4 bases and 7 bases, with 11 bases remaining between them. These data belong to a study of early T cells in non-severe SARS-CoV-2 infection. Study details: Unsorted whole-blood RNA was sequenced in bulk, leaving chains unpaired.

Points from the study as a whole: CD4 and private specificities were missed by VDJdb matching, which favored anti-spike CD8 responses.

This receptor was taken from an adult who was a healthcare worker with PCR-confirmed SARS-CoV-2 infection or an uninfected control (not recorded which). The chain uses TRBV5-1 and TRBJ1-1; D not resolved. Sequencing was done on a sample of whole blood. CDR3 sequence: CASSREGNEAFF. In DNA, the CDR3 is TGCGCCAGCAGCCGGGAGGGAAATGAAGCTTTCTTT.